A single sample gave rise to the 25 T cell receptor beta chains below, sequenced in a study of T cell responses to AZD1222 COVID-19 vaccine. Here immunoSEQ multiplex PCR was the method, and the copy in TCRdb shows in-frame clones only, minus some. Of about 130,000 clones in the sample, roughly 91% were seen once. This sample comprised peripheral blood, obtained on day 0 of AZD1222 vaccination. These TCRs come from an adult in good health.

This chain joins TRBV14 and TRBJ2-7; no clear D gene. Germline V lookup: CDR1 SGHDN, CDR2 FVKESK. V was pared by 0 bases and J by 6 bases, with 9 bases between. This CDR3 has 13 residues. CDR3 bases: TGTGCCAGCAGCCAAGATTGGAGTGGCGAGCAGTACTTC. Protein: CASSQDWSGEQYF.

This chain links TRBV25-1 with TRBJ2-7; 7 bases align to TRBD2. Germline V gives CDR1 MGHDK, CDR2 SYGVNS. The CDR3 consists of 16 residues. J was trimmed by 0 bases and V by 3 bases; bases with no gene match: 8. CDR3 sequence reads: CASSDPAGTSSYEQYF. The CDR3 bases are TGTGCCAGCAGTGACCCAGCGGGGACGAGCTCCTACGAGCAGTACTTC.

The J gene is TRBJ1-2, the V gene TRBV3-1 (or the pseudogene TRBV3-2), with 7 positions matching TRBD1. V shed 3 bases and J 4 bases; nucleotides not matched to a gene: 8. Germline CDR1 and CDR2: LGHDT and YNNKEL (reference sequence). This CDR3 is 15 amino acids long. CDR3 DNA sequence: TGTGCCAGCAGCCAGATGACAGGGAGAAGCTATGGCTACACCTTC. It encodes CASSQMTGRSYGYTF.

The chain employs TRBV6-5 and TRBJ1-1, with D perhaps TRBD1 (6 bases). V lost 11 bases, J lost 5 bases, and 18 bases lay in between. Germline CDR1 and CDR2: MNHEY and SVGAGI. This CDR3 is 13 amino acids long. CDR3 in DNA: TGTGCCGGGACGGTACAGGGTAGAACTGAAGCTTTCTTT. It translates to CAGTVQGRTEAFF.

The chain links TRBV9 to TRBJ2-1; tentatively, D is TRBD2 (7 bases). Germline values: CDR1 SGDLS, CDR2 YYNGEE. This CDR3 is built from 16 residues. With 4 bases removed from V and 1 base from J, the gap between germline ends came to 15 bases. The CDR3 coding sequence is TGTGCCAGCAGCCCAGGTAGGGGGGGATCCTACAATGAGCAGTTCTTC. Translated, it gives CASSPGRGGSYNEQFF.

The chain combines TRBV18 with TRBJ1-2; TRBD1 matches 9 bases. Trimming removed 5 bases from V and 3 bases from J; junction bases left unmatched: 1. There are 13 residues in the CDR3. CDR1 is KGHSH and CDR2 is LQKENI in the germline V gene. CDR3 in amino acids: CASSWDRDYGYTF. DNA for the CDR3: TGTGCCAGCTCATGGGACAGGGACTATGGCTACACCTTC.

This chain links TRBV4-1 with TRBJ1-2; tentative D call: TRBD1 (5 bases). The CDR3 length is 15 residues. CDR1 is MGHRA and CDR2 is YSYEKL in the germline V gene. Trimming pared 0 bases from V and 6 bases from J, leaving 14 bases between. CDR3 DNA sequence: TGCGCCAGCAGCCAAGATGGGGGGGATATCGATGGCTACACCTTC. Protein product: CASSQDGGDIDGYTF.

This chain uses TRBV24-1 with TRBJ2-5; D not resolved. The V end lost 0 bases, the J end lost 2 bases, and 3 bases lay between the germline ends. CDR3 size: 13 residues. Germline CDR1 is KGHDR and CDR2 is SFDVKD. The chain's CDR3 is CATSDLGQETQYF. The DNA for the CDR3 is TGTGCCACCAGTGATTTGGGTCAAGAGACCCAGTACTTC.

V and J are TRBV18 and TRBJ1-6; 9 bases agree with TRBD1. With 6 bases clipped from V and 9 bases from J, the junction kept 6 bases outside the gene matches. The germline V gene has CDR1 KGHSH and CDR2 LQKENI. The CDR3 spans 14 residues. The CDR3: CASSPDRGSSPLHF. CDR3 sequence (DNA): TGTGCCAGCTCCCCGGACAGGGGAAGTTCACCCCTCCACTTT.

The chain carries TRBV28 and TRBJ1-3, with a weak D call TRBD1 (5 bases). The CDR3 is made up of 17 amino acids. Looked up from germline, CDR1 is MDHEN and CDR2 is SYDVKM. With 4 bases removed from V and 0 bases from J, the gap between germline ends came to 16 bases. As DNA, the CDR3 is TGTGCCAGCAGTTCGGGACTGTTTTTCAACTCTGGAAACACCATATATTTT. It translates to CASSSGLFFNSGNTIYF.

This chain uses TRBV15 with TRBJ1-1; no clear D gene. Trimming shortened V by 0 bases and J by 7 bases, and 6 bases separated the two germline ends. The CDR3 loop spans 12 amino acids. Germline loops: CDR1 LNHNV, CDR2 YYDKDF (reference sequence). The CDR3 coding sequence is TGTGCCACCAGCAGAGATATACGTGAAGCTTTCTTT. Residues: CATSRDIREAFF.

V and J are TRBV20-1 and TRBJ1-1; TRBD1 is a possible D gene (5 bases). CDR3 length equals 15 residues. Per germline, CDR1 DFQATT and CDR2 SNEGSKA (reference sequence). The V gene lost 3 bases and the J gene lost 1 base, with 15 bases spanning the gap. In DNA, the CDR3 is TGCAGTGCTAGTATAGAAGGGGCTTCGAACACTGAAGCTTTCTTT. Protein sequence: CSASIEGASNTEAFF.

V gene TRBV2 combines with J gene TRBJ1-5, with D maybe TRBD1 (5 bases). The germline gives CDR1 SNHLY, CDR2 FYNNEI. V dropped 4 bases and J dropped 7 bases, with 14 bases sitting between them. The CDR3 spans 14 residues. Here the CDR3 DNA reads TGTGCCAGCAGTGGTGGCGGGCAGGGACAGCCCCAGCATTTT. This codes for CASSGGGQGQPQHF.

The CDR3 region is CASSIDTGSYNEQFF. DNA for the CDR3: TGTGCCAGCAGTATCGACACCGGCTCCTACAATGAGCAGTTCTTC. The chain is built from TRBV2 and TRBJ2-1; D gene uncertain. Germline CDR1 reads SNHLY; CDR2 reads FYNNEI. There are 15 residues in the CDR3. With 5 bases removed from V and 0 bases from J, the gap between germline ends came to 11 bases.

This clone occurred once. The V call is TRBV7-9, the J call TRBJ2-1; 8 nucleotides align to TRBD2. V gave up 5 bases and J gave up 2 bases; unmatched junction bases: 2. The germline CDR1 and CDR2 sequences are SEHNR and FQNEAQ (reference sequence). The CDR3 sequence is 14 residues long. CDR3 sequence (DNA): TGTGCCAGCAGCCTGGGACTAGCCTACAATGAGCAGTTCTTC. Protein: CASSLGLAYNEQFF.

The chain joins TRBV4-1 to TRBJ1-3; unclear D gene. The germline CDR1 and CDR2 sequences are MGHRA and YSYEKL. This CDR3 contains 16 residues. V lost 5 bases and J 0 bases, leaving 14 bases between the germline ends. In DNA form, the CDR3 reads TGCGCCAGCAGCGACACCGAACTGAGCTCTGGAAACACCATATATTTT. Residues: CASSDTELSSGNTIYF.

The chain links TRBV4-1 to TRBJ1-1, with a tentative D call TRBD1 (5 bases). Germline V CDR1 and CDR2: MGHRA, YSYEKL. CDR3 length equals 15 residues. Trimming left V 3 bases short and J 1 base short, with 12 bases between. The CDR3 here is CASSHIRGPNTEAFF. CDR3 sequence (DNA): TGCGCCAGCAGCCATATAAGGGGTCCGAACACTGAAGCTTTCTTT.

This chain connects TRBV19 to TRBJ2-5, with 8 positions matching TRBD1. This CDR3 contains 13 residues. V trimming: 7 bases; J trimming: 4 bases; junction bases outside the gene matches: 5. CDR1 is LNHDA, CDR2 SQIVND, per germline (reference sequence). The CDR3 loop is CASNNGQGETQYF. The CDR3 DNA reads as TGTGCCAGTAATAATGGACAGGGAGAGACCCAGTACTTC. The variable domain in full, completed from reference TRBV19 and TRBJ2-5, reads DGGITQSPKYLFRKEGQNVTLSCEQNLNHDAMYWYRQDPGQGLRLIYYSQIVNDFQKGDIAEGYSVSREKKESFPLTVTSAQKNPTAFYLCASNNGQGETQYFGPGTRLLVL.

The rearrangement links TRBV12-3 or TRBV12-4 to TRBJ2-1, with D possibly matching TRBD2 (5 bases). V dropped 6 bases and J dropped 10 bases, with 10 bases sitting between them. The CDR3 consists of 11 residues. The CDR3 loop reads CASRLAEEQFF. The CDR3 coding sequence is TGTGCCAGCAGGCTAGCCGAGGAGCAGTTCTTC.

The chain carries TRBV27 and TRBJ2-7; 11 nucleotides agree with TRBD1. The germline V gene has CDR1 MNHEY and CDR2 SMNVEV (reference sequence). J lost 2 bases, V lost 5 bases, and 5 bases had no gene match. The CDR3 contains 15 residues. CDR3 coding DNA: TGTGCCAGCAGTGGCCAGGGACAGGGGGCCTACGAGCAGTACTTC. Translated, it gives CASSGQGQGAYEQYF.

The chain carries TRBV5-1 and TRBJ1-1; a weak D match, TRBD1 (5 bases). CDR3 size: 12 residues. Trimming shortened V by 7 bases and J by 9 bases, and 16 bases separated the two germline ends. Germline CDR1 and CDR2: SGHRS and YFSETQ. For the CDR3, the DNA is TGCGCCAGCCAAAATTTTAAGGGGAAAGCTTTCTTT. Translating gives CASQNFKGKAFF.

The V call is TRBV18, the J call TRBJ2-7, with unresolved D. Germline V gene sequence: CDR1 KGHSH, CDR2 LQKENI. V dropped 2 bases and J dropped 4 bases, with 15 bases sitting between them. This CDR3 region has 15 residues. CDR3 sequence: CASSPADLPSYEQYF. Written as DNA, the CDR3 is TGTGCCAGCTCACCAGCGGACCTACCCTCGTACGAGCAGTACTTC. The full variable domain, in which reference TRBV18 and TRBJ2-7 provide the parts outside the CDR3, is NAGVMQNPRHLVRRRGQEARLRCSPMKGHSHVYWYRQLPEEGLKFMVYLQKENIIDESGMPKERFSAEFPKEGPSILRIQQVVRGDSAAYFCASSPADLPSYEQYFGPGTRLTVT.

The DNA of the CDR3 is TGTGCCAGCAGGTACAGAGTTTATAGCAATCAGCCCCAGCATTTT. It encodes CASRYRVYSNQPQHF. This chain uses TRBV2 with TRBJ1-5, with unresolved D. The CDR3 has 15 amino acids. The V gene lost 6 bases and the J gene lost 0 bases, with 12 bases spanning the gap. Germline CDR1 reads SNHLY; CDR2 reads FYNNEI.

The chain carries TRBV7-6 and TRBJ2-7; 12 bases match TRBD2. Germline V gene data show CDR1 as SGHVS and CDR2 as FNYEAQ. This CDR3 region has 14 residues. The J segment lost 5 bases and the V segment lost 5 bases, leaving 4 bases of the junction unmatched. This chain's CDR3 is CASSASGGGDEQYF. The DNA of the CDR3 is TGTGCCAGCAGCGCTAGCGGGGGGGGTGACGAGCAGTACTTC.

Worth noting for this clone: Other DNA sequences in the sample encode the same CDR3. V usage is TRBV18 and J usage is TRBJ2-5; D is unclear. V was pared by 5 bases and J by 2 bases, with 3 bases between. The germline V gene encodes CDR1 KGHSH and CDR2 LQKENI. The CDR3 consists of 11 residues. CDR3 sequence: CASSVQETQYF. The DNA for the CDR3 is TGTGCCAGCTCAGTACAAGAGACCCAGTACTTC.